This TCR beta chain was observed in a study of long-term antiretroviral therapy in people with HIV. At survey level, the immunoSEQ assay was run in its v3.0 version. The data were produced by immunoSEQ multiplex PCR, yet TCRdb's version contains in-frame clones alone and is incomplete. The sample lists around 25,000 clones, almost 90% occurring once. This receptor was obtained from a man aged 30 to 45 with HIV. Sample: unsorted PBMCs, taken more than 4.4 years after starting antiretroviral therapy.

CDR3 loop: CASSLGTVPSYEQYF. Here the CDR3 DNA reads TGTGCCAGCAGTTTAGGGACAGTGCCCTCCTACGAGCAGTACTTC. The gene calls are TRBV27 and TRBJ2-7; 7 positions match TRBD1. The germline V gene encodes CDR1 MNHEY and CDR2 SMNVEV (reference sequence). The CDR3 consists of 15 residues. V was pared by 2 bases and J by 0 bases, with 4 bases of the junction left unmatched.